The source of this TCR beta chain is a study of metastatic and nonmetastatic thyroid tumors. Study-level information: Repertoires from blood and tumor or nodule tissue of malignant and benign thyroid patients were compared.

V gave up 0 bases and J gave up 6 bases, with 18 bases separating them. The CDR3 extends over 17 amino acids. Germline loops: CDR1 KGHDR, CDR2 SFDVKD. In the study's own analysis: Researchers built a distant-metastasis classifier for papillary thyroid cancer that drew on CDR3 differences across clinicopathological groups. Via MiXCR, TCRdb re-called the PCR reads. Clone size and V and J calls follow TCRdb, not the original study. The profile covers 25,000 to 35,000 clones, with roughly 25% appearing a single time and under 10% taken by the ten largest. Patients had received no treatment of any kind before thyroid surgery. Regarding this clone: What it binds is not known. Within the sample, other DNA sequences also encode this same CDR3.

The study's findings and limits: For both blood and tumor, malignant thyroid tumors reportedly showed significantly higher TCR beta diversity than benign nodules did.

Sequenced sample: blood. This clonotype was sampled from a female donor with papillary thyroid cancer or a benign thyroid nodule (not recorded which). Some clones in this sample may be carry-over from other donors' samples. The chain joins TRBV24-1 to TRBJ2-3; the D gene is possibly TRBD2 (6 bases). The CDR3 loop reads CATSDLRRGAGTDTQYF. The CDR3 DNA sequence: TGTGCCACCAGTGATTTGCGGCGCGGGGCTGGGACGGATACGCAGTATTTT.